Presented here are 2 T cell receptor beta chains from one specimen sequenced in a study of vaccination and CD4 T cells after COVID-19. Cultured CD4+ T cell DNA underwent sequencing with the Oncomine TCR Beta short-read assay. TCRdb ran MiXCR on the PCR reads and lists one entry per CDR3 protein. The data contain approximately 21,000 distinct CDR3 sequences, 67% of them seen just once; the ten biggest clones take up 7.6%. Their recognized antigens are unknown. The treatment here: approximately 11-day PBMC culture with coronavirus spike peptide pools or control peptides (ViraFEST assay). Sample: CD4+ T cells from blood, cultured in vitro. All receptors come from a human donor who had recovered from COVID-19.

V usage is TRBV27 and J usage is TRBJ1-6, with TRBD1 matching 10 bases. With 3 bases clipped from V and 7 bases from J, the junction kept 12 bases outside the gene matches. The CDR3 totals 18 residues. Germline lookup yields CDR1 MNHEY and CDR2 SMNVEV (reference sequence). CDR3 loop: CASSFSNLGGQGNSPLHF. The CDR3 coding sequence is TGTGCCAGCAGTTTTTCCAATCTTGGGGGACAGGGGAATTCACCCCTCCACTTT.

This rearrangement joins TRBV12-3 or TRBV12-4 to TRBJ2-7; D is unclear. With 8 bases removed from V and 2 bases from J, the gap between germline ends came to 10 bases. The CDR3 runs to 12 residues. CDR3 in DNA: TGTGCCAGCGGGTCTGACGCCTACGAGCAGTACTTC. Protein product: CASGSDAYEQYF.